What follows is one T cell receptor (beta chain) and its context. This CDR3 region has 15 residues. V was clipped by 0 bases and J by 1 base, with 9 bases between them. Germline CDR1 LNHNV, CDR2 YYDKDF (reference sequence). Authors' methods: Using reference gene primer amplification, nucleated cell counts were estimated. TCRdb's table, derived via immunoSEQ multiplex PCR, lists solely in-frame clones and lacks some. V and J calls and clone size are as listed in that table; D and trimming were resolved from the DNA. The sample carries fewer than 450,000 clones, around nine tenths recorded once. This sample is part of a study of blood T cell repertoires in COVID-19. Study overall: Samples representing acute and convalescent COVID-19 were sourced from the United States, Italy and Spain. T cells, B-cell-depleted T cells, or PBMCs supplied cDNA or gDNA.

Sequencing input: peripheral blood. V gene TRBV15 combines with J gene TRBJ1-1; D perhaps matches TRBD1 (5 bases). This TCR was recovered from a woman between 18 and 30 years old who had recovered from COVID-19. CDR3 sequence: CATSRERQSNTEAFF. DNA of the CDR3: TGTGCCACCAGCAGAGAAAGACAGTCGAACACTGAAGCTTTCTTT. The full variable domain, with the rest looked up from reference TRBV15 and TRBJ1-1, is DAMVIQNPRYQVTQFGKPVTLSCSQTLNHNVMYWYQQKSSQAPKLLFHYYDKDFNNEADTPDNFQSRRPNTSFCFLDIRSPGLGDTAMYLCATSRERQSNTEAFFGQGTRLTVV.